These 17 T cell receptor beta chains originate from one sample sequenced in a study of OX40 agonist ivuxolimab in advanced cancers. Using immunoSEQ multiplex PCR, the repertoire was profiled, and TCRdb retains in-frame clones only, with some absent. This table holds tens of thousands of clones, over 80% found once. This material consisted of CD4+ or CD8+ T cells sorted from blood, taken in a trial of the OX40 agonist ivuxolimab. The receptor source for this set is an adult with an advanced solid tumor such as melanoma, head and neck, liver or kidney cancer.

This clone has only one observation. The chain is built from TRBV5-4 and TRBJ2-1; 12 bases align to TRBD2. The CDR3 totals 16 residues. V shed 4 bases, J shed 7 bases, and the junction held 9 bases outside the gene matches. Per germline, CDR1 SGHNT and CDR2 YYREEE (reference sequence). The CDR3 sequence: CASSRSLAGGRNEQFF. The CDR3 DNA reads TGTGCCAGCAGCAGGTCTCTAGCGGGGGGGCGTAATGAGCAGTTCTTC.

The J gene is TRBJ1-1, the V gene TRBV10-3; 10 positions match TRBD1. This CDR3 region has 12 residues. The V and J ends lost 7 bases and 7 bases, in that order; junction bases with no gene match: 3. CDR1 and CDR2 (germline): ENHRY, SYGVKD. CDR3 DNA sequence: TGTGCCATCAAGGACAGGGGGAGTGAAGCTTTCTTT. This sequence encodes CAIKDRGSEAFF.

This clone has just one count. This chain connects TRBV7-9 to TRBJ2-3; a weak D match, TRBD2 (6 bases). In germline, CDR1 is SEHNR, CDR2 FQNEAQ (reference sequence). The CDR3 length is 16 residues. V was pared by 5 bases and J by 2 bases, with 17 bases between. The CDR3 sequence: CASSGEASRYTDTQYF. Here the CDR3 DNA reads TGTGCCAGCAGCGGGGAGGCTAGCCGGTACACAGATACGCAGTATTTT. The variable domain in full, completed from reference TRBV7-9 and TRBJ2-3, reads DTGVSQNPRHKITKRGQNVTFRCDPISEHNRLYWYRQTLGQGPEFLTYFQNEAQLEKSRLLSDRFSAERPKGSFSTLEIQRTEQGDSAMYLCASSGEASRYTDTQYFGPGTRLTVL.

J is TRBJ1-1 and V is TRBV2; unclear D gene. The CDR3 sequence is 15 residues long. In germline, CDR1 is SNHLY, CDR2 FYNNEI. V shed 0 bases and J shed 0 bases, with 8 bases lying between them. CDR3 nucleotides: TGTGCCAGCAGTGAAGCAGAAAGGATGAACACTGAAGCTTTCTTT. Its protein is CASSEAERMNTEAFF.

This clone was seen a handful of times. The CDR3 DNA sequence: TGCGCCAGCAGCTTTCCCGGGACTAGCGGAAGCTCTGGGGCCAACGTCCTGACTTTC. Protein product: CASSFPGTSGSSGANVLTF. The gene calls are TRBV5-1 and TRBJ2-6; 11 positions agree with TRBD2. The CDR3 runs 19 residues. J was trimmed by 0 bases and V by 2 bases; bases with no gene match: 7. CDR1 and CDR2 (germline): SGHRS, YFSETQ. Based on the CDR3 plus reference TRBV5-1 and TRBJ2-6, the full variable domain is KAGVTQTPRYLIKTRGQQVTLSCSPISGHRSVSWYQQTPGQGLQFLFEYFSETQRNKGNFPGRFSGRQFSNSRSEMNVSTLELGDSALYLCASSFPGTSGSSGANVLTFGAGSRLTVL.

The CDR3 sequence: CASSERGKSYGYTF. The DNA of the CDR3 is TGTGCCAGCAGTGAAAGGGGGAAGAGCTATGGCTACACCTTC. This chain links TRBV6-1 with TRBJ1-2; a weak D match, TRBD1 (6 bases). The germline V gene encodes CDR1 MNHNS and CDR2 SASEGT. The CDR3 consists of 14 residues. Trimming shortened V by 2 bases and J by 4 bases, and 11 bases separated the two germline ends.

V gene TRBV19 combines with J gene TRBJ1-1; no clear D gene. The CDR3 length is 16 residues. Germline lookup yields CDR1 LNHDA and CDR2 SQIVND (reference sequence). V dropped 6 bases and J dropped 3 bases, with 20 bases sitting between them. CDR3 nucleotide sequence: TGTGCCAGTAGACCACGGACCGGAAAAGGCGACACTGAAGCTTTCTTT. This gives the protein CASRPRTGKGDTEAFF. Based on the CDR3 plus reference TRBV19 and TRBJ1-1, the full variable domain is DGGITQSPKYLFRKEGQNVTLSCEQNLNHDAMYWYRQDPGQGLRLIYYSQIVNDFQKGDIAEGYSVSREKKESFPLTVTSAQKNPTAFYLCASRPRTGKGDTEAFFGQGTRLTVV.

This clone was picked up one time. The gene calls are TRBV7-9 and TRBJ2-6; 11 bases are a match to TRBD1. V was pared by 5 bases and J by 12 bases, with 6 bases of the junction left unmatched. This CDR3 is 14 amino acids long. Per the germline V gene, CDR1 is SEHNR and CDR2 is FQNEAQ (reference sequence). CDR3 amino acids: CASSGEGQGGVLTF. CDR3 DNA sequence: TGTGCCAGCAGCGGAGAGGGACAGGGGGGCGTCCTGACTTTC.

The chain has TRBV6-4 and TRBJ2-3; D ambiguous. V gave up 0 bases and J gave up 6 bases, with 7 bases separating them. From germline, CDR1 is MRHNA and CDR2 SNTAGT. CDR3 length: 13 amino acids. CDR3 DNA sequence: TGTGCCAGCAGTGACTCGTCGAGGGATACGCAGTATTTT. This encodes CASSDSSRDTQYF.

The rearrangement joins TRBV28 to TRBJ2-7, with a possible D match to TRBD2 (6 bases). The germline V and J ends were trimmed by 3 bases and 7 bases, with 19 bases remaining between them. Germline-derived CDR1 and CDR2 are MDHEN and SYDVKM. The CDR3 has 15 residues. The CDR3 bases are TGTGCCAGCAGTTTCCCGGGACGGAAGGAGGGGGAGCAGTACTTC. Its protein product is CASSFPGRKEGEQYF.

This chain joins TRBV15 and TRBJ1-2; D unresolved. The CDR3 has 13 amino acids. In germline, CDR1 is LNHNV, CDR2 YYDKDF (reference sequence). V was shortened by 4 bases and J by 1 base, with 7 bases between the two germline ends. CDR3 sequence: CATSTLINYGYTF. The CDR3 nucleotides are TGTGCCACCAGCACACTGATTAACTATGGCTACACCTTC.

The rearrangement joins TRBV30 to TRBJ2-3; tentative D call: TRBD1 (5 bases). V was shortened by 0 bases and J by 6 bases, with 13 bases between the two germline ends. The CDR3 spans 14 residues. Germline V gene sequence: CDR1 GTSNPN, CDR2 SVGIG (reference sequence). CDR3 sequence: CAWSVWGLTDTQYF. The CDR3 DNA follows: TGTGCCTGGAGTGTCTGGGGCCTAACTGATACGCAGTATTTT.

The chain couples TRBV18 to TRBJ1-2; D is perhaps TRBD1 (6 bases). The germline CDR1 and CDR2 sequences are KGHSH and LQKENI. With 2 bases removed from V and 8 bases from J, the gap between germline ends came to 15 bases. CDR3 size: 14 residues. CDR3 region: CASSPSRTEGGYTF. The CDR3, as DNA: TGTGCCAGCTCACCAAGTAGGACAGAGGGCGGCTACACCTTC.

The V gene is TRBV5-4, the J gene TRBJ2-5; no clear D. The germline V gene has CDR1 SGHNT and CDR2 YYREEE (reference sequence). V was shortened by 0 bases and J by 1 base, with 7 bases between the two germline ends. The CDR3 extends over 14 amino acids. The DNA for the CDR3 is TGTGCCAGCAGCTTGGCCGGCAGCCAAGAGACCCAGTACTTC. Its translation is CASSLAGSQETQYF.

The sample holds a few counts of this clone. The chain joins TRBV6-5 to TRBJ1-3; D call uncertain. Between the trimmed V and J ends, which lost 5 bases and 4 bases, there was a span of 6 bases. CDR1 and CDR2 (germline): MNHEY, SVGAGI. This CDR3 has 12 residues. The CDR3 protein is CASSSPGNTIYF. CDR3 DNA sequence: TGTGCCAGCAGTAGTCCCGGAAACACCATATATTTT.

The rearrangement uses TRBV18 and TRBJ1-3; D perhaps matches TRBD1 (5 bases). Trimming removed 6 bases at V and 0 bases at J, with 15 bases between. CDR3 length equals 16 residues. Germline CDR1 KGHSH, CDR2 LQKENI. CDR3 amino acids: CASSQGPGVSGNTIYF. CDR3 sequence (DNA): TGTGCCAGCTCGCAGGGCCCGGGGGTCTCTGGAAACACCATATATTTT.

The chain joins TRBV11-3 to TRBJ2-2; D not certain. CDR1 and CDR2 (germline): SGHNT, YENEEA. Trimming removed 4 bases from V and 5 bases from J, with 5 bases in between. The CDR3 has 12 amino acids. The CDR3 loop is CASSSGTGELFF. CDR3 nucleotide sequence: TGTGCCAGCAGCTCAGGAACCGGGGAGCTGTTTTTT. The full variable domain, completed using reference TRBV11-3 and TRBJ2-2, is EAGVVQSPRYKIIEKKQPVAFWCNPISGHNTLYWYLQNLGQGPELLIRYENEEAVDDSQLPKDRFSAERLKGVDSTLKIQPAELGDSAVYLCASSSGTGELFFGEGSRLTVL.